These 9 T cell receptor beta chains were sequenced from one sample in a study of CD8 T cell repertoires and HIV-1 epitope variants. Some clones are missing from TCRdb's copy, which holds only in-frame ones; the method was immunoSEQ multiplex PCR. This sample carries about 5,600 clones, approximately 60% of them seen once, and the ten largest clones take roughly 45%. Their recognized antigens are unknown. Input material: cultured CD8+ T cells derived from PBMCs. The receptors derive from a male donor with HIV.

The V and J genes are TRBV4-3 and TRBJ2-2, with D possibly TRBD2 on 6 matching bases. The germline gives CDR1 LGHNA, CDR2 YSLEER. This CDR3 region has 15 residues. With 1 base removed from V and 5 bases from J, the gap between germline ends came to 11 bases. CDR3 residues: CASSQGGEETGELFF. The CDR3 coding sequence is TGCGCCAGCAGCCAAGGGGGGGAGGAAACCGGGGAGCTGTTTTTT.

V and J are TRBV7-9 and TRBJ1-4; TRBD1 matches 9 bases. J was trimmed by 8 bases and V by 7 bases; bases with no gene match: 8. The germline V gene encodes CDR1 SEHNR and CDR2 FQNEAQ (reference sequence). The CDR3 totals 14 residues. The chain's CDR3 is CASNEQGAVEKLFF. The DNA for the CDR3 is TGTGCCAGCAACGAACAGGGGGCGGTGGAAAAACTGTTTTTT.

In its sample, this clone ranks as medium-sized. This sequence joins TRBV13 and TRBJ2-1, with 10 bases fitting TRBD2. The CDR3 is made up of 16 amino acids. Trimming removed 5 bases from V and 7 bases from J; junction bases left unmatched: 11. The germline CDR1 and CDR2 sequences are PRHDT and FYEKMQ (reference sequence). The CDR3 region has the DNA TGTGCCAGCAGCATCAGCGGGAGGGACATGTTGAATGAGCAGTTCTTC. Amino acids: CASSISGRDMLNEQFF.

In nucleotides, the CDR3 is TGTGCCAGCAGTGAGGCATGGGGGGAGGCAGATACGCAGTATTTT. Amino acids: CASSEAWGEADTQYF. The J gene is TRBJ2-3, the V gene TRBV2; TRBD2 might be the D (6 bases). The germline gives CDR1 SNHLY, CDR2 FYNNEI. Trimming removed 3 bases at V and 4 bases at J, with 14 bases between. The CDR3 extends over 15 amino acids.

The chain recombines TRBV19 with TRBJ2-1; TRBD2 matches at 9 bases. The V gene's germline CDR1 is LNHDA and CDR2 SQIVND (reference sequence). The CDR3 totals 16 residues. The V segment lost 6 bases and the J segment 6 bases; nucleotides outside the gene matches: 12. CDR3 region: CASSLGGGGAFNEQFF. The CDR3 DNA reads TGTGCCAGTAGCCTAGGAGGCGGGGGGGCCTTCAATGAGCAGTTCTTC.

The chain employs TRBV6-5 and TRBJ2-7; 9 nucleotides line up with TRBD1. This CDR3 is built from 14 residues. V shed 5 bases and J 4 bases; nucleotides not matched to a gene: 6. Germline CDR1 is MNHEY and CDR2 is SVGAGI. CDR3 coding DNA: TGTGCCAGCAGTCAGGGACAGGGTTGGTACGAGCAGTACTTC. Its translation: CASSQGQGWYEQYF.

This clone was seen more than once but under ten times. This chain uses TRBV21-1 with TRBJ1-6; the table names TRBD1, a call not compared with the DNA. TRBV21-1 is recorded as a pseudogene. The CDR3 runs to 16 residues. CDR3 DNA sequence: TGTGCCAGCAGCAAATCCGCAACAGAGCTCATCTCACCCCTCCACTTT. Its translation: CASSKSATELISPLHF.

The V call is TRBV5-6, the J call TRBJ2-7; D perhaps matches TRBD1 (6 bases). Deletions cut 4 bases from V and 2 bases from J, with 13 bases between. Germline CDR1 SGHDT, CDR2 YYEEEE. The CDR3 has 14 amino acids. In DNA form, the CDR3 reads TGTGCCAGCAGCCTGACAGGTTCCGCCTACGAGCAGTACTTC. It yields the protein CASSLTGSAYEQYF. Supplemented by reference TRBV5-6 and TRBJ2-7, the full variable domain reads DAGVTQSPTHLIKTRGQQVTLRCSPKSGHDTVSWYQQALGQGPQFIFQYYEEEERQRGNFPDRFSGHQFPNYSSELNVNALLLGDSALYLCASSLTGSAYEQYFGPGTRLTVT.

This CDR3 is CASSQDSRSHNSPLHF. The CDR3, as DNA: TGTGCCAGCAGCCAAGATTCGAGGAGCCATAATTCACCCCTCCACTTT. This chain connects TRBV4-2 to TRBJ1-6, with no clear D. V shed 0 bases and J shed 5 bases, with 11 bases lying between them. Looked up from germline, CDR1 is LGHNA and CDR2 is YNFKEQ. This CDR3 contains 16 residues.